This T cell receptor (beta chain) was observed in a study of cytomegalovirus exposure and HLA in healthy donors. Primers included in the PCR were 60 Vbeta and 13 Jbeta primers. Method: immunoSEQ multiplex PCR; TCRdb's copy keeps in-frame clones and lacks some. Among approximately 130,000 clones listed, 70% to 80% were seen once. From germline, CDR1 is SQVTM and CDR2 ANQGSEA. V trimming: 5 bases; J trimming: 2 bases; junction bases outside the gene matches: 10. CDR3 length: 15 residues. Sequencing was done on a sample of PBMCs. The chain uses TRBV29-1 and TRBJ2-5; TRBD1 matches at 8 bases. This receptor was identified in a man aged 25 to 40 in good health and CMV-seronegative. CDR3 protein: CSVISDRATQETQYF. For the CDR3, the DNA is TGCAGCGTTATATCGGACAGGGCTACACAAGAGACCCAGTACTTC.